The clone carrying this T cell receptor beta chain was seen only a few times. Peripheral blood samples of roughly 9.8 milliliters were drawn from each donor. Combining a sample-barcoded 5' primer with a J-beta primer mix, a second PCR ran for roughly 6 to 11 cycles. Sequencing of every sample gave 3 million or more CDR3-containing paired-end reads. TCRdb reprocessed the 5' RACE reads with MiXCR, giving one entry per CDR3 protein. The data contain approximately 810,000 distinct CDR3 sequences, around 34% of them singletons. The CDR3 loop spans 16 amino acids. Germline V CDR1 and CDR2: DFQATT, SNEGSKA (reference sequence). With 5 bases clipped from V and 9 bases from J, the junction kept 19 bases outside the gene matches. These data belong to a study of blood T cells in healthy people across ages.

This rearrangement joins TRBV20-1 to TRBJ2-1, with 7 bases lining up with TRBD1. The sample was blood. The source is a man aged 18 to 29 in good health. The CDR3 nucleotides are TGCAGTGCTCGACCAGACGACAGGGTACGTTTTGGTGAGCAGTTCTTC. Translated: CSARPDDRVRFGEQFF.